This T cell receptor (beta chain) was documented in a study of graft-versus-host responses after intestinal transplantation. Turning to the study itself: All recipients were transplanted with multivisceral, liver-intestinal, or isolated intestinal grafts. The study, taken as a whole, reports: The marrow of recipients harbored GvH clones, and ileum or blood showed some of them first.

Details on this clone: The antigen is not known.

The assay was immunoSEQ multiplex PCR, and TCRdb's table has in-frame clones only and misses some. The sample consists of fewer than 120,000 clones, 93% of them appearing once. The CDR3 has 14 residues. The ends were cut back, 4 bases at V and 5 bases at J, with 15 bases in the middle. CDR1 and CDR2 from the germline V gene are SGDLS and YYNGEE. The sample was unstimulated CD8+ T cells sorted from spleen or lymph node cells, taken before intestinal transplant. The source of this sequence is a human donor who received an intestinal transplant. The chain links TRBV9 to TRBJ1-2; D gene unclear. The CDR3 bases are TGTGCCAGCAGCCCGACCATGGACGGTTATGGCTACACCTTC. Its translation is CASSPTMDGYGYTF.